These 5 T cell receptor beta chains were sequenced from one sample in a study of T cell responses to AZD1222 COVID-19 vaccine. The data were produced by immunoSEQ multiplex PCR, yet TCRdb's version contains in-frame clones alone and is incomplete. The sample has more than 150,000 clones, 85% to 95% seen once. Sample: peripheral blood, taken 28 days after the second AZD1222 dose. Receptors originate from an adult who received the AZD1222 COVID-19 vaccine.

This rearrangement joins TRBV30 to TRBJ1-6; D perhaps matches TRBD1 (6 bases). CDR1 GTSNPN and CDR2 SVGIG come from the germline V gene (reference sequence). Trimming pared 0 bases from V and 1 base from J, leaving 13 bases between. The CDR3 is 17 residues long. The CDR3 protein is CAWSVRKGGSYNSPLHF. The DNA of the CDR3 is TGTGCCTGGAGTGTACGAAAGGGGGGGTCCTATAATTCACCCCTCCACTTT.

This rearrangement joins TRBV6-4 to TRBJ2-1, with D tentatively TRBD1 or TRBD2 (6 bases each). The germline V gene has CDR1 MRHNA and CDR2 SNTAGT. This CDR3 has 16 residues. Trimming removed 4 bases from V and 6 bases from J, with 19 bases in between. Here the CDR3 DNA reads TGTGCCAGCAGTGTTTTAGCTGGGGGGCTTTCCAATGAGCAGTTCTTC. This gives the protein CASSVLAGGLSNEQFF.

The chain recombines TRBV2 with TRBJ2-3; D ambiguous. Trimming removed 1 base from V and 4 bases from J, with 3 bases in between. Germline lookup yields CDR1 SNHLY and CDR2 FYNNEI. The CDR3 is 12 amino acids. The CDR3 loop is CASSEVADTQYF. The CDR3 DNA sequence: TGTGCCAGCAGTGAAGTTGCAGATACGCAGTATTTT.

The gene calls are TRBV29-1 and TRBJ2-1, with TRBD2 identical over 13 bases. Germline V gives CDR1 SQVTM, CDR2 ANQGSEA. This CDR3 is 17 amino acids long. V lost 2 bases, J lost 5 bases, and 9 bases stayed unmatched. The CDR3 here is CSVEYKRGLAGHNEQFF. The CDR3 bases are TGCAGCGTTGAATATAAGAGGGGACTAGCGGGACACAATGAGCAGTTCTTC.

This rearrangement joins TRBV4-1 to TRBJ2-7, with D possibly TRBD1 on 6 matching bases. The V end lost 1 base, the J end lost 0 bases, and 13 bases lay between the germline ends. This CDR3 has 16 residues. CDR1 is MGHRA and CDR2 is YSYEKL in the germline V gene. CDR3 DNA sequence: TGCGCCAGCAGCCAAGTACAGGGAAAATTCTCCTACGAGCAGTACTTC. Translated, it gives CASSQVQGKFSYEQYF.